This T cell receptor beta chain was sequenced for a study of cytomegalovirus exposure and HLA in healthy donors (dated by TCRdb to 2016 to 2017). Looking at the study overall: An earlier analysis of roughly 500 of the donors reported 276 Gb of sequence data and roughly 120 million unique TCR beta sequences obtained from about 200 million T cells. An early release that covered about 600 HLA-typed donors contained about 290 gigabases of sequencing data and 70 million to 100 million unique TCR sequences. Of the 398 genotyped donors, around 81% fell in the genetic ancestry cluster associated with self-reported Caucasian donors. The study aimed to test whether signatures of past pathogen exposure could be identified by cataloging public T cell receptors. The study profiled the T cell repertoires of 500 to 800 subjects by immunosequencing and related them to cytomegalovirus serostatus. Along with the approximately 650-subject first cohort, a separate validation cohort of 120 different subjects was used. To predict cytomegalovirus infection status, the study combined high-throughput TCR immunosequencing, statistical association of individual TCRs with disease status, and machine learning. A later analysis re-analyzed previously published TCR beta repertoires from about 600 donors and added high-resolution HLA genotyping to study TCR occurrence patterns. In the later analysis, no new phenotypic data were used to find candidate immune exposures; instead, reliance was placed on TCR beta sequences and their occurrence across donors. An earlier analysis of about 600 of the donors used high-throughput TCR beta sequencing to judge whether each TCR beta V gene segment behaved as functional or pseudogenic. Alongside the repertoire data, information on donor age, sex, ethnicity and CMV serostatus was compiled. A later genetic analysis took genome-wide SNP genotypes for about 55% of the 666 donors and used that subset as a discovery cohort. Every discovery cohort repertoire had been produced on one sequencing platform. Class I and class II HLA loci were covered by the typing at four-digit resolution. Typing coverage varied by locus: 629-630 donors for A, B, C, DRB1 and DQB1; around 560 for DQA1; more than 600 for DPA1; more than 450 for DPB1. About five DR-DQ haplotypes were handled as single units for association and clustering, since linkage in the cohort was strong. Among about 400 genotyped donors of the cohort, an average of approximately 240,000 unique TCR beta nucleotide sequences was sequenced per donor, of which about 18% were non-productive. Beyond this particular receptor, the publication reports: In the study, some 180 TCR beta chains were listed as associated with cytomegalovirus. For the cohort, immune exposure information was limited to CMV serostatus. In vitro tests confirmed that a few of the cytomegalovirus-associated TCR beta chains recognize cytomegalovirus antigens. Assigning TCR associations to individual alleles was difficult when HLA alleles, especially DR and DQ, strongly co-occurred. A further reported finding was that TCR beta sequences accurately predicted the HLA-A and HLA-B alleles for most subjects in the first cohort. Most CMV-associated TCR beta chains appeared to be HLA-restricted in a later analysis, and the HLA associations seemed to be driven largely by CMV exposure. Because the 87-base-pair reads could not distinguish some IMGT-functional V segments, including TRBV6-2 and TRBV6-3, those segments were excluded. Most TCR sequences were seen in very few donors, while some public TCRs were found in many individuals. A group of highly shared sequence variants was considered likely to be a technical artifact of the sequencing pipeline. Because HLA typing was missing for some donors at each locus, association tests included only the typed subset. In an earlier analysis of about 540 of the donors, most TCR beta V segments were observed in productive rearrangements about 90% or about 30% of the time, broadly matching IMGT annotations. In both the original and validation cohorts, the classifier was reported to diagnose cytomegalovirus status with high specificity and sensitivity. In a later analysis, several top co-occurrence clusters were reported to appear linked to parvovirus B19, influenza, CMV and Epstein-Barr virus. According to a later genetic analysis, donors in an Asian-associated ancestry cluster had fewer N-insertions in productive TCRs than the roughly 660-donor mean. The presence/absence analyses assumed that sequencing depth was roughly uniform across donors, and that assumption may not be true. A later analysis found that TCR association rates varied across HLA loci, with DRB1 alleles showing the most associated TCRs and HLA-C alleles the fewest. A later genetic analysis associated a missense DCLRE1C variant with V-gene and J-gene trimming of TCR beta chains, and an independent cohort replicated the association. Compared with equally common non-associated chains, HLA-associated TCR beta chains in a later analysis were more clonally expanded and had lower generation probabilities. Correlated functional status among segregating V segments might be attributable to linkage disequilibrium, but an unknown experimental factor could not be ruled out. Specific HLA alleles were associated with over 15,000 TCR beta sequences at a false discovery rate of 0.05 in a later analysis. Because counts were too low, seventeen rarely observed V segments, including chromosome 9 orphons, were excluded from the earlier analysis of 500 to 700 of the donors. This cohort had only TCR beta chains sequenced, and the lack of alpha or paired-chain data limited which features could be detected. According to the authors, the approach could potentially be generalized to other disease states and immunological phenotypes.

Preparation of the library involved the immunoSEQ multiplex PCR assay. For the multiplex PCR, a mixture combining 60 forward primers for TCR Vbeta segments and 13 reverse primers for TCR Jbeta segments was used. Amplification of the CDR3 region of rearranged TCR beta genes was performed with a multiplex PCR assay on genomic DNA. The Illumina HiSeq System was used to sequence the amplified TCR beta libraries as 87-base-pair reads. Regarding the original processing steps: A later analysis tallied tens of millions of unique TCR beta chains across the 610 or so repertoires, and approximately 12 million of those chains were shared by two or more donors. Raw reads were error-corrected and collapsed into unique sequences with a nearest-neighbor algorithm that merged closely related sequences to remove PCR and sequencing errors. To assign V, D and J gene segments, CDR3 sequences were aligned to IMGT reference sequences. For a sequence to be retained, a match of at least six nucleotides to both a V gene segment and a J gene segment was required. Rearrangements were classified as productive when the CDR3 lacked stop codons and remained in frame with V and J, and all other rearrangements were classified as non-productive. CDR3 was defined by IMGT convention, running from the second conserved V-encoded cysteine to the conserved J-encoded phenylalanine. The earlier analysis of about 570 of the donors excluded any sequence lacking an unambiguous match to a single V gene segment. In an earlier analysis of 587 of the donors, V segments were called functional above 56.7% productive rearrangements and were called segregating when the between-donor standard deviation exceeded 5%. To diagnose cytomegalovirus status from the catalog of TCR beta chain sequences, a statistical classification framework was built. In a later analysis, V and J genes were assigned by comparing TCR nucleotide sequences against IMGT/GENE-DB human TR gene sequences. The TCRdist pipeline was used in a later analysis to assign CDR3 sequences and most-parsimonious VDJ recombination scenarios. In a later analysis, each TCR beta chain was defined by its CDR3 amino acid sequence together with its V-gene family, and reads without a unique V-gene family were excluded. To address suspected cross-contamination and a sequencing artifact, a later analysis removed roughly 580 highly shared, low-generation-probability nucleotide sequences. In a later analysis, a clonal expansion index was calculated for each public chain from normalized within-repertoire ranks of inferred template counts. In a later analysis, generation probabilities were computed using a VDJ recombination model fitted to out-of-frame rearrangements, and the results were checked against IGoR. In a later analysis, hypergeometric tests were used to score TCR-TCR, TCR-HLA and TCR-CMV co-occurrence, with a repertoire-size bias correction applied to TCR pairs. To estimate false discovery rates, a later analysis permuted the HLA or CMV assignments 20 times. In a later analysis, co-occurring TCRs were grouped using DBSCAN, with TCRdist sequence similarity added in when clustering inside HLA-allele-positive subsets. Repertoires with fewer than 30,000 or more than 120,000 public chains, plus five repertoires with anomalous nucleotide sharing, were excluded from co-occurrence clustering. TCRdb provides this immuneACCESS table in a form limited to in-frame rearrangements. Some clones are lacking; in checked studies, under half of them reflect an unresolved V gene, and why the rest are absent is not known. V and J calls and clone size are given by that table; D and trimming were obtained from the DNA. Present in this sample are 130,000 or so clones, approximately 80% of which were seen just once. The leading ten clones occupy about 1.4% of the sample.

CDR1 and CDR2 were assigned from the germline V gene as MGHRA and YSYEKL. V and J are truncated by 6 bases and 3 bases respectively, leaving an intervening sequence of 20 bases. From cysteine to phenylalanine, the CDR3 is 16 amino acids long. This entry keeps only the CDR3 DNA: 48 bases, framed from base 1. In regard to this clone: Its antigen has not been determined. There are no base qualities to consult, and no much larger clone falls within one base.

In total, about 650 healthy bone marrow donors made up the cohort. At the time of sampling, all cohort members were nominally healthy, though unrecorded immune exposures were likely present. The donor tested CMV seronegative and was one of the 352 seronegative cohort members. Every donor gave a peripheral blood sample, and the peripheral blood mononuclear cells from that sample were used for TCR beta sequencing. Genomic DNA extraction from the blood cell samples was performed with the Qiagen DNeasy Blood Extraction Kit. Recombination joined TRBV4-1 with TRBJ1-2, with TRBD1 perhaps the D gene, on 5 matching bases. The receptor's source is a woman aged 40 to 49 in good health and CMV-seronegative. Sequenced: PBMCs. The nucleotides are TGCGCCAGCAGGATTGGTGGGGCGCGACTCGACTATGGCTACACCTTC. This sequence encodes CASRIGGARLDYGYTF.